Shown below are 22 T cell receptor beta chains from a single sample sequenced in a study of T cell responses to AZD1222 COVID-19 vaccine. The method was immunoSEQ multiplex PCR; TCRdb's version includes in-frame clones alone and lacks a portion of them. This sample carries 150,000 to 200,000 clones, 94% of them seen once, and the ten largest clones take about 0.64%. This material consisted of peripheral blood, taken on day 0 of AZD1222 vaccination. All receptors come from an adult in good health.

In the case of this clone: One end of the junction varies from germline; a read error may be responsible. The CDR3 sequence is CASSLSSSSHEQYF. The CDR3 region has the DNA TGCGCCAGCAGCTTGTCCAGCAGCTCCCACGAGCAGTACTTC. This chain uses TRBV5-1 with TRBJ2-7; D ambiguous. In germline, CDR1 is SGHRS, CDR2 YFSETQ. The CDR3 has 14 residues.

The V call is TRBV5-1, the J call TRBJ1-1; 7 bases fit TRBD1. This CDR3 is 15 amino acids long. CDR1 and CDR2 (germline): SGHRS, YFSETQ. Germline trimming cut 3 bases from V and 1 base from J; bases unmatched to any gene: 6. DNA for the CDR3: TGCGCCAGCAGCTCCTCACAGGGGAGGAACACTGAAGCTTTCTTT. This translates into CASSSSQGRNTEAFF.

The V gene is TRBV19, the J gene TRBJ1-5; possible D gene TRBD1, 5 bases. V dropped 8 bases and J dropped 2 bases, with 19 bases sitting between them. In germline, CDR1 is LNHDA, CDR2 SQIVND (reference sequence). The CDR3 is made up of 16 amino acids. The CDR3 DNA sequence: TGTGCCAGTCGGAAAACCGGGGGAATAGGCAATCAGCCCCAGCATTTT. It yields the protein CASRKTGGIGNQPQHF.

The rearrangement links TRBV18 to TRBJ1-2, with TRBD1 identical over 9 bases. With 3 bases clipped from V and 4 bases from J, the junction kept 12 bases outside the gene matches. The CDR3 consists of 17 residues. The germline V gene has CDR1 KGHSH and CDR2 LQKENI. The CDR3 reads CASSPGTGILLTYGYTF. The DNA for the CDR3 is TGTGCCAGCTCACCCGGGACAGGGATCCTACTTACCTATGGCTACACCTTC.

The chain joins TRBV2 to TRBJ1-5; D is uncertain. The CDR3 runs to 13 residues. Germline CDR1 reads SNHLY; CDR2 reads FYNNEI. V lost 4 bases and J lost 5, with 9 bases in between. The CDR3 spells CASSGLVYQPQHF. CDR3 DNA: TGTGCCAGCAGTGGTCTGGTTTATCAGCCCCAGCATTTT.

The DNA for the CDR3 is TGTGCCAGCAGCCACTCGGGGGTAGGGGAAAAACTGTTTTTT. It encodes CASSHSGVGEKLFF. The gene calls are TRBV6-6 and TRBJ1-4, with TRBD1 as a possible D gene (5 bases). CDR1 and CDR2 from the germline V gene are MNHNY and SVGAGI (reference sequence). V lost 6 bases to trimming and J lost 8 bases, with 16 bases between them. The CDR3 loop spans 14 amino acids.

The rearrangement joins TRBV6-5 to TRBJ1-5; 8 bases are shared with TRBD1. The V gene end was trimmed by 5 bases and the J gene end by 7 bases; junction bases not matched to a gene: 10. CDR1 MNHEY and CDR2 SVGAGI come from the germline V gene. This CDR3 has 15 amino acids. CDR3 in DNA: TGTGCCAGCAGTCTAGGACAGGGACACAGGCAGCCCCAGCATTTT. Translating gives CASSLGQGHRQPQHF.

The J gene is TRBJ2-3, the V gene TRBV2; possible D gene TRBD2, 6 bases. Germline CDR1 reads SNHLY; CDR2 reads FYNNEI. The CDR3 loop spans 13 amino acids. The V gene lost 8 bases and the J gene lost 2 bases, with 11 bases spanning the gap. This CDR3 reads CASFGTYTDTQYF. As DNA, the CDR3 is TGTGCCAGCTTTGGGACTTACACAGATACGCAGTATTTT.

This clone was observed once. V usage is TRBV10-3 and J usage is TRBJ2-1; 9 nucleotides align to TRBD1. CDR1 is ENHRY, CDR2 SYGVKD, per germline. Germline trimming cut 1 base from V and 6 bases from J; bases unmatched to any gene: 16. CDR3 size: 19 residues. CDR3 region: CAISEYIGIVGQGSNEQFF. The CDR3, as DNA: TGTGCCATCAGTGAGTATATAGGCATAGTGGGACAGGGCAGCAATGAGCAGTTCTTC.

This clone appeared a single time. This chain links TRBV7-9 with TRBJ1-2; D is perhaps TRBD1 (6 bases). V was cut by 7 bases and J by 0 bases, with 12 bases left in between. CDR3 length: 14 residues. Germline V CDR1 and CDR2: SEHNR, FQNEAQ (reference sequence). The CDR3 spells CASTRTEANYGYTF. The CDR3 DNA reads TGTGCCAGCACCCGGACAGAAGCTAACTATGGCTACACCTTC.

V is TRBV4-2 and J is TRBJ2-3, with D unresolved. Germline loops: CDR1 LGHNA, CDR2 YNFKEQ. This CDR3 is 12 amino acids long. V dropped 0 bases and J dropped 5 bases, with 3 bases sitting between them. CDR3 region: CASSQDGDTQYF. CDR3 DNA: TGTGCCAGCAGCCAAGACGGAGATACGCAGTATTTT.

The V call is TRBV5-1, the J call TRBJ2-1; the match to TRBD2 covers 8 bases. The junction had 3 bases not matched to a gene; V was cut back by 0 bases and J by 4 bases. Germline lookup yields CDR1 SGHRS and CDR2 YFSETQ. This CDR3 is built from 15 residues. The CDR3 loop reads CASSLGSSGYNEQFF. Written as DNA, the CDR3 is TGCGCCAGCAGCTTGGGATCTAGCGGGTACAATGAGCAGTTCTTC.

This clone was observed a single time. V usage is TRBV29-1 and J usage is TRBJ2-2; tentatively, D is TRBD2 (6 bases). The CDR3 loop spans 15 amino acids. The V gene's germline CDR1 is SQVTM and CDR2 ANQGSEA. With 4 bases removed from V and 1 base from J, the gap between germline ends came to 13 bases. The CDR3, as DNA: TGCAGCGTTGTGGGAGGCGATAGGAACACCGGGGAGCTGTTTTTT. This translates into CSVVGGDRNTGELFF.

This rearrangement joins TRBV18 to TRBJ2-7; possibly TRBD1 for D (7 bases). Germline values: CDR1 KGHSH, CDR2 LQKENI. The V end lost 3 bases, the J end lost 5 bases, and 20 bases lay between the germline ends. The CDR3 contains 16 residues. The CDR3 spells CASSPLPGGRRDEQYF. As DNA, the CDR3 is TGTGCCAGCTCACCCCTACCAGGGGGGAGAAGGGACGAGCAGTACTTC.

The V gene is TRBV6-5, the J gene TRBJ2-7; D may be TRBD2 (6 bases). The germline CDR1 and CDR2 sequences are MNHEY and SVGAGI. V lost 7 bases to trimming and J lost 5 bases, with 15 bases between them. The CDR3 is made up of 13 amino acids. This chain's CDR3 is CASIREWLNEQYF. The CDR3 region has the DNA TGTGCCAGCATCCGGGAGTGGTTGAACGAGCAGTACTTC.

This chain connects TRBV19 to TRBJ2-1; no clear D. V shed 3 bases and J shed 10 bases, with 10 bases lying between them. CDR3 size: 12 residues. Germline-derived CDR1 and CDR2 are LNHDA and SQIVND (reference sequence). The CDR3, as DNA: TGTGCCAGTAGTATGAGGCGAGTAGAGCAGTTCTTC. This sequence encodes CASSMRRVEQFF. Complete variable domain (other parts from reference TRBV19 and TRBJ2-1): DGGITQSPKYLFRKEGQNVTLSCEQNLNHDAMYWYRQDPGQGLRLIYYSQIVNDFQKGDIAEGYSVSREKKESFPLTVTSAQKNPTAFYLCASSMRRVEQFFGPGTRLTVL.

V usage is TRBV29-1 and J usage is TRBJ2-2, with D uncertain. Trimming shortened V by 6 bases and J by 3 bases, and 5 bases separated the two germline ends. Germline lookup yields CDR1 SQVTM and CDR2 ANQGSEA. This CDR3 comprises 11 residues. CDR3: CSVGYTGELFF. CDR3 nucleotides: TGCAGCGTCGGATACACCGGGGAGCTGTTTTTT.

This clone was counted a single time. The genes are TRBV13 and TRBJ1-1, with no clear D. CDR3 size: 15 residues. Trimming left V 5 bases short and J 2 bases short, with 15 bases between. In germline, CDR1 is PRHDT, CDR2 FYEKMQ (reference sequence). As DNA, the CDR3 is TGTGCCAGCAGCGGACGGAGAGGGATAAACACTGAAGCTTTCTTT. Amino acid sequence: CASSGRRGINTEAFF.

The chain couples TRBV7-9 to TRBJ1-2, with D possibly TRBD1 on 5 matching bases. Germline CDR1 reads SEHNR; CDR2 reads FQNEAQ (reference sequence). The CDR3 has 17 residues. Trimming stripped 2 bases from V and 6 bases from J, with 22 bases between. For the CDR3, the DNA is TGTGCCAGCAGCTTAAGTCCGAGTCTTGGGGGTAAGGATGGCTACACCTTC. This codes for CASSLSPSLGGKDGYTF.

The rearrangement links TRBV5-1 to TRBJ2-3; 10 nucleotides agree with TRBD1. The germline V gene encodes CDR1 SGHRS and CDR2 YFSETQ. CDR3 length: 17 amino acids. After removal of 0 bases from V and 2 bases from J, the junction contained 6 bases not matched to a gene. The CDR3: CASSLASTGGPTDTQYF. In DNA, the CDR3 is TGCGCCAGCAGCTTGGCCTCGACAGGGGGCCCCACAGATACGCAGTATTTT.

The V call is TRBV7-9, the J call TRBJ2-1, with TRBD2 identical over 9 bases. The CDR3 loop spans 15 amino acids. The germline V gene encodes CDR1 SEHNR and CDR2 FQNEAQ (reference sequence). V shed 5 bases, J shed 3 bases, and the junction held 5 bases outside the gene matches. Here the CDR3 DNA reads TGTGCCAGCAGCGGTAGCGGGAGCGGCTACAATGAGCAGTTCTTC. It translates to CASSGSGSGYNEQFF. Together with reference TRBV7-9 and TRBJ2-1, the CDR3 gives the full variable domain: DTGVSQNPRHKITKRGQNVTFRCDPISEHNRLYWYRQTLGQGPEFLTYFQNEAQLEKSRLLSDRFSAERPKGSFSTLEIQRTEQGDSAMYLCASSGSGSGYNEQFFGPGTRLTVL.

On this clone itself: The same CDR3 can be traced to other DNA sequences in this sample. The chain recombines TRBV7-9 with TRBJ1-3; D not resolved. This CDR3 comprises 14 residues. CDR1 SEHNR and CDR2 FQNEAQ come from the germline V gene (reference sequence). V gave up 2 bases and J gave up 0 bases, with 5 bases separating them. The CDR3 sequence: CASSLSISGNTIYF. The CDR3 nucleotides read TGTGCCAGCAGCTTATCCATCTCTGGAAACACCATATATTTT.